The table lists the clone carrying this T cell receptor beta chain with many counts. TCRdb reprocessed the 5' RACE reads with MiXCR, giving one entry per CDR3 protein. The data hold 20,000 to 25,000 distinct CDR3 sequences, with under 40% observed a single time. Naive CD4+ T cells were purified with Tregs depleted by CD25. This CDR3 has 14 residues. V lost 0 bases to trimming and J lost 4 bases, with 8 bases between them. CDR1 SGHRS and CDR2 YFSETQ come from the germline V gene. The origin of this receptor is a female donor with breast cancer. This chain joins TRBV5-1 and TRBJ2-1, with TRBD2 as a possible D gene (5 bases). Sequencing used tumor-infiltrating naive CD4+ T cells sorted from the breast tumor. Regarding subset: naive CD4+ T cells, CD4+CD45RA+CD25-. CDR3: CASSLVRTYNEQFF. CDR3 sequence (DNA): TGCGCCAGCAGCTTGGTACGGACTTACAATGAGCAGTTCTTC.